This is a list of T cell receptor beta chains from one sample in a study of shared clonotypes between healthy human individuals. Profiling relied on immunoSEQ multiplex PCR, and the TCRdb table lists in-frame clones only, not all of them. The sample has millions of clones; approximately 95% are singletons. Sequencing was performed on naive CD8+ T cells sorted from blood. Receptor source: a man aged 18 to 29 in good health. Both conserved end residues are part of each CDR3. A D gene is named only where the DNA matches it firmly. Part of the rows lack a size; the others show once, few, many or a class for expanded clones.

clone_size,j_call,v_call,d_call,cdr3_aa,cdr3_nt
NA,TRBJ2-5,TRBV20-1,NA,CSASFETQYF,TGCAGTGCTAGTTTCGAGACCCAGTACTTC
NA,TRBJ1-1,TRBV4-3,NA,CASSQDSQAGEAFF,TGCGCCAGCAGCCAAGATTCCCAGGCCGGGGAAGCTTTCTTT
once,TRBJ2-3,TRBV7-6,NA,CASSLEVGSTDTQYF,TGTGCCAGCAGCTTAGAGGTGGGAAGCACAGATACGCAGTATTTT
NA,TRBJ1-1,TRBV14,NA,CASVGQREPEAFF,TGTGCCAGCGTAGGGCAGAGAGAACCTGAAGCTTTCTTT
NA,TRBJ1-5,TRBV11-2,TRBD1,CASENGTGNQPQHF,TGTGCCAGCGAAAACGGGACAGGGAATCAGCCCCAGCATTTT
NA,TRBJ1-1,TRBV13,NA,CASSLTRMNTEAFF,TGTGCCAGCAGCTTGACGAGAATGAACACTGAAGCTTTCTTT
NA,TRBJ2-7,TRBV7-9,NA,CASSLDVGKAYEQYF,TGTGCCAGCAGCTTAGACGTAGGGAAGGCCTACGAGCAGTACTTC
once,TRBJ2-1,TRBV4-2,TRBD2,CASSQDILAGNEQFF,TGTGCCAGCAGCCAAGATATACTAGCGGGGAATGAGCAGTTCTTC
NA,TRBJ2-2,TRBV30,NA,CAWSITNTGELFF,TGTGCCTGGAGTATTACCAACACCGGGGAGCTGTTTTTT
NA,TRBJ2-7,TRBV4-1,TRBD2,CASSQALTGLALHEQYF,TGCGCCAGCAGCCAAGCTTTGACGGGACTAGCGCTACACGAGCAGTACTTC
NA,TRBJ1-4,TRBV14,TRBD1,CASSHRLGTGGLANEKLFF,TGTGCCAGCAGCCATCGTCTGGGGACAGGGGGGCTAGCTAATGAAAAACTGTTTTTT
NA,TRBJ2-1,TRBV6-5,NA,CASTPGSYNEQFF,TGTGCCAGCACACCAGGCTCCTACAATGAGCAGTTCTTC
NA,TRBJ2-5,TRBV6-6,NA,CASRNIPETQYF,TGTGCCAGCAGAAATATCCCGGAGACCCAGTACTTC
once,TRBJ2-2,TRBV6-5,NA,CASSYARQGGTGELFF,TGTGCCAGCAGTTACGCCCGACAGGGAGGCACCGGGGAGCTGTTTTTT
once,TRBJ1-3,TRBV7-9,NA,CASSSLNSGNTIYF,TGTGCCAGCAGCTCCCTTAACTCTGGAAACACCATATATTTT
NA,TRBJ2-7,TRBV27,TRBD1,CASSLLGTGIFEQYF,TGTGCCAGCAGTTTACTTGGGACAGGGATTTTCGAGCAGTACTTC
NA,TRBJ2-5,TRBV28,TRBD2,CASTLAGGDETQYF,TGTGCCAGCACCCTAGCGGGGGGCGATGAGACCCAGTACTTC
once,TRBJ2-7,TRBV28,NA,CASSLGGTASYEQYF,TGTGCCAGCAGTTTAGGCGGGACAGCCTCCTACGAGCAGTACTTC
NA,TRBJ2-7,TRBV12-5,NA,CASGFGGIGYEQYF,TGTGCTAGTGGTTTTGGGGGTATTGGCTACGAGCAGTACTTC
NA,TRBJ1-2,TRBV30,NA,CACGEELYGYTF,TGTGCCTGCGGGGAAGAGCTCTATGGCTACACCTTC
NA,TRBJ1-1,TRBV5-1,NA,CASSLGDIPNTEAFF,TGCGCCAGCAGCTTGGGGGACATACCAAACACTGAAGCTTTCTTT
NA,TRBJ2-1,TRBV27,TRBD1,CASSLGQGPYNEQFF,TGTGCCAGCAGTCTAGGACAGGGGCCCTACAATGAGCAGTTCTTC
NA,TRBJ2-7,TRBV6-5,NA,CASSYASFSYEQYF,TGTGCCAGCAGTTACGCGAGCTTTTCCTACGAGCAGTACTTC
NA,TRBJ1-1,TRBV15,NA,CATSIRTNPVTEAFF,TGTGCCACCAGCATCCGGACAAACCCCGTCACTGAAGCTTTCTTT
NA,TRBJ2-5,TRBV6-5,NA,CASSYSEGGGETQYF,TGTGCCAGCAGTTACTCGGAGGGGGGGGGAGAGACCCAGTACTTC
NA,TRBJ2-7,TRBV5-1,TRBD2,CASSLYGGTYEQYF,TGCGCCAGCAGCTTGTACGGGGGGACCTACGAGCAGTACTTC
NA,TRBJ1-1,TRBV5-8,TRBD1,CASSPGVVAGGEWPEAFF,TGTGCCAGCAGCCCCGGGGTTGTGGCAGGGGGTGAGTGGCCTGAAGCTTTCTTT
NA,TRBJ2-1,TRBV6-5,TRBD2,CASRASGTTYNEQFF,TGTGCCAGCAGGGCCAGCGGGACGACCTACAATGAGCAGTTCTTC
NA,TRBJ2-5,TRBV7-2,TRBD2,CASSLVASGQETQYF,TGTGCCAGCAGCTTAGTAGCTAGCGGACAAGAGACCCAGTACTTC
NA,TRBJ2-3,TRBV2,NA,CASSENGADTQYF,TGTGCCAGCAGTGAAAATGGGGCAGATACGCAGTATTTT
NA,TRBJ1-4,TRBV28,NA,CASSLEGNGEKLFF,TGTGCCAGCAGTTTAGAGGGGAACGGGGAAAAACTGTTTTTT
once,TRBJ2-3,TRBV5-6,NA,CASSFPGSGTDTQYF,TGTGCCAGCAGCTTCCCAGGGAGTGGCACAGATACGCAGTATTTT
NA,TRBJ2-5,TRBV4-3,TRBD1,CASSQGTGVGETQYF,TGCGCCAGCAGCCAAGGAACAGGGGTGGGAGAGACCCAGTACTTC
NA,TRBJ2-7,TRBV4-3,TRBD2,CASSQERGSGLATYEQYF,TGCGCCAGCAGCCAAGAAAGGGGCTCGGGACTAGCGACCTACGAGCAGTACTTC
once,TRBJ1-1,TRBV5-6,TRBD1,CASSLQGASEAFF,TGTGCCAGCAGCTTACAGGGGGCTAGTGAAGCTTTCTTT
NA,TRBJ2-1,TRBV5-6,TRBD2,CASSYGRGGEQFF,TGTGCCAGCAGCTACGGGAGGGGAGGCGAGCAGTTCTTC
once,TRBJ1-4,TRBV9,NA,CASSVQGSNEKLFF,TGTGCCAGCAGCGTACAGGGGAGTAATGAAAAACTGTTTTTT
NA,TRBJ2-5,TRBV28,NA,CASIMGGGLRETQYF,TGTGCCAGCATAATGGGGGGGGGCCTCAGAGAGACCCAGTACTTC
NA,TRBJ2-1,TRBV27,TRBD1,CASSDGTGGPNEQFF,TGTGCCAGCAGCGACGGGACAGGGGGCCCTAATGAGCAGTTCTTC
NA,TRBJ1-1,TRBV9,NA,CASSSPVESMNTEAFF,TGTGCCAGCAGCTCCCCTGTGGAGAGCATGAACACTGAAGCTTTCTTT
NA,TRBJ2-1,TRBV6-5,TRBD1,CASSWDRGDNEQFF,TGTGCCAGCAGTTGGGACAGGGGGGACAATGAGCAGTTCTTC